These 11 T cell receptor beta chains were sequenced from one sample in a study of blood T cell repertoires in COVID-19. Repertoires were generated with immunoSEQ multiplex PCR, while TCRdb's copy carries only in-frame clones and drops some. The sample shows fewer than 350,000 clones, 70% to 90% of them seen only once. Sequences were obtained from peripheral blood. These receptors were obtained from a woman in her forties or fifties with active or convalescent COVID-19.

The DNA of the CDR3 is TGCGCCAGCAGCCAAGATGGGGCTAGCGGGAGATCCTACGAGCAGTACTTC. Translating it yields CASSQDGASGRSYEQYF. The chain employs TRBV4-1 and TRBJ2-7; the match to TRBD2 covers 10 bases. J gave up 1 base and V 0 bases, and 6 bases lay outside the gene matches. CDR1 and CDR2 from the germline V gene are MGHRA and YSYEKL. This CDR3 is built from 17 residues.

The J gene is TRBJ2-1, the V gene TRBV5-6; possible D gene TRBD2, 6 bases. The germline V gene encodes CDR1 SGHDT and CDR2 YYEEEE. V lost 2 bases and J lost 0, with 6 bases in between. The CDR3 totals 14 residues. The CDR3 region is CASSLAGSYNEQFF. The CDR3 DNA reads as TGTGCCAGCAGCTTAGCGGGCTCCTACAATGAGCAGTTCTTC. Full variable domain (rest looked up from reference TRBV5-6 and TRBJ2-1): DAGVTQSPTHLIKTRGQQVTLRCSPKSGHDTVSWYQQALGQGPQFIFQYYEEEERQRGNFPDRFSGHQFPNYSSELNVNALLLGDSALYLCASSLAGSYNEQFFGPGTRLTVL.

V is TRBV28 and J is TRBJ1-2; a weak D match, TRBD1 (6 bases). CDR3 size: 13 residues. Trimming took off 5 bases at V and 5 bases at J, with 12 bases between the two ends. CDR1 MDHEN and CDR2 SYDVKM come from the germline V gene. As DNA, the CDR3 is TGTGCCAGCAGTCCGACAGGCCCTTATGGCTACACCTTC. Translating gives CASSPTGPYGYTF.

This sequence joins TRBV9 and TRBJ2-7; maybe TRBD2 (5 bases). The CDR3 covers 13 residues. The ends were cut back, 0 bases at V and 6 bases at J, with 10 bases in the middle. The V gene's germline CDR1 is SGDLS and CDR2 YYNGEE. This CDR3 is CASSVASTTEQYF. The CDR3 nucleotides read TGTGCCAGCAGCGTAGCTAGCACCACCGAGCAGTACTTC.

This rearrangement joins TRBV7-9 to TRBJ1-2; no clear D gene. The CDR3 length is 12 residues. Trimming took 3 bases from V and 2 from J, leaving 4 bases between them. In germline, CDR1 is SEHNR, CDR2 FQNEAQ (reference sequence). The CDR3 sequence: CASSFQNYGYTF. CDR3 bases: TGTGCCAGCAGCTTCCAAAACTATGGCTACACCTTC.

This clone was counted a single time. The V gene is TRBV5-1, the J gene TRBJ2-1; 10 bases align to TRBD2. The CDR3 contains 16 residues. The V segment lost 5 bases and the J segment 0 bases; nucleotides outside the gene matches: 5. Per the germline V gene, CDR1 is SGHRS and CDR2 is YFSETQ. Here the CDR3 reads CASRRTSGVSYNEQFF. The CDR3, as DNA: TGCGCCAGCAGGCGCACTAGCGGGGTCTCCTACAATGAGCAGTTCTTC.

CDR3 in amino acids: CASSLGVASGTDTQYF. DNA of the CDR3: TGCGCCAGCAGCTTAGGGGTCGCCTCCGGGACAGATACGCAGTATTTT. The rearrangement uses TRBV5-1 and TRBJ2-3, with a possible D match to TRBD1 (5 bases). This CDR3 contains 16 residues. V was cut by 2 bases and J by 3 bases, with 16 bases left in between. Per the germline V gene, CDR1 is SGHRS and CDR2 is YFSETQ. The complete variable domain, with remaining parts taken from reference TRBV5-1 and TRBJ2-3, reads KAGVTQTPRYLIKTRGQQVTLSCSPISGHRSVSWYQQTPGQGLQFLFEYFSETQRNKGNFPGRFSGRQFSNSRSEMNVSTLELGDSALYLCASSLGVASGTDTQYFGPGTRLTVL.

The J gene is TRBJ2-4, the V gene TRBV3-1 (or the pseudogene TRBV3-2), with no clear D. The CDR3 covers 10 residues. V lost 5 bases, J lost 8 bases, and 4 bases lay in between. Germline V gene data show CDR1 as LGHDT and CDR2 as YNNKEL (reference sequence). The CDR3 DNA sequence: TGTGCCAGCAGCACACACATTCAGTACTTC. Protein sequence: CASSTHIQYF.

The CDR3 DNA is TGTGCCAGCAGGTACACAGGGCGAGCTAATGAAAAACTGTTTTTT. Translation gives CASRYTGRANEKLFF. The rearrangement links TRBV6-4 to TRBJ1-4, with D possibly being TRBD1 (6 bases). V lost 6 bases, J lost 3 bases, and 14 bases lay in between. Germline CDR1 MRHNA, CDR2 SNTAGT. This CDR3 has 15 residues.

The V gene is TRBV5-1, the J gene TRBJ2-5; D possibly corresponds to TRBD1 (5 bases). V was shortened by 4 bases and J by 5 bases, with 12 bases between the two germline ends. From germline, CDR1 is SGHRS and CDR2 YFSETQ. This CDR3 comprises 13 residues. Here the CDR3 reads CASSPQGRETQYF. DNA of the CDR3: TGCGCCAGCAGCCCCCAGGGTCGGGAGACCCAGTACTTC.

The V gene is TRBV27, the J gene TRBJ1-1, with D maybe TRBD1 (6 bases). Between the trimmed V and J ends, which lost 8 bases and 4 bases, there was a span of 14 bases. CDR3 size: 13 residues. Per the germline V gene, CDR1 is MNHEY and CDR2 is SMNVEV (reference sequence). CDR3: CASSVQGSTEAFF. The CDR3 bases are TGTGCCAGCTCCGTGCAGGGGAGCACTGAAGCTTTCTTT.